Each of the 29 T cell receptor beta chains below was sequenced from the same sample in a study of response to subunit inactivated influenza vaccine. Each CDR3 protein is one row after TCRdb ran MiXCR on the RT-PCR reads. The table includes about 530,000 distinct CDR3 sequences, 10% to 15% detected once. The sequencing used PBMCs from blood, collected roughly 46 days after vaccination. These receptor sequences come from a man over 45 who received an inactivated influenza vaccine.

This clonotype was counted ten times or more. The V call is TRBV5-1, the J call TRBJ2-1, with 14 bases that match TRBD2. There are 17 residues in the CDR3. With V trimmed by 4 bases and J by 7 bases, 10 bases remained unmatched. CDR1 and CDR2 from the germline V gene are SGHRS and YFSETQ. The CDR3 coding sequence is TGCGCCAGCAGCCTGATGACTAGCGGGAGGGCCTTGAATGAGCAGTTCTTC. Its protein product is CASSLMTSGRALNEQFF. Using reference TRBV5-1 and TRBJ2-1 for the parts outside the CDR3, the full variable domain is KAGVTQTPRYLIKTRGQQVTLSCSPISGHRSVSWYQQTPGQGLQFLFEYFSETQRNKGNFPGRFSGRQFSNSRSEMNVSTLELGDSALYLCASSLMTSGRALNEQFFGPGTRLTVL.

The gene calls are TRBV20-1 and TRBJ1-5; 9 nucleotides match TRBD1. The germline gives CDR1 DFQATT, CDR2 SNEGSKA (reference sequence). This CDR3 contains 15 residues. V trimming: 5 bases; J trimming: 5 bases; junction bases outside the gene matches: 10. The CDR3 region has the DNA TGCAGTGCTCCCGCCGGGACAGGGCTAGATCAGCCCCAGCATTTT. Translated, it gives CSAPAGTGLDQPQHF.

This clonotype was counted only a few times. In DNA, the CDR3 is TGTGCCAGCAGCGCGACAGGGGAGGCACCCCTCCACTTT. This gives the protein CASSATGEAPLHF. The chain is built from TRBV7-9 and TRBJ1-6, with 8 bases that match TRBD1. This CDR3 has 13 amino acids. The germline CDR1 and CDR2 sequences are SEHNR and FQNEAQ (reference sequence). Trimming removed 5 bases from V and 11 bases from J; junction bases left unmatched: 5.

The chain's CDR3 is CASRDPGTGSHEQFF. CDR3 DNA: TGTGCCAGCAGGGACCCCGGGACTGGCAGCCATGAGCAGTTCTTC. This chain connects TRBV11-2 to TRBJ2-1; D might be TRBD2 (6 bases). CDR1 is SGHAT, CDR2 FQNNGV, per germline. Trimming left V 6 bases short and J 8 bases short, with 20 bases between. The CDR3 runs to 15 residues.

The V gene is TRBV12-3 or TRBV12-4, the J gene TRBJ1-6; the D is unclear. Trimming pared 4 bases from V and 2 bases from J, leaving 3 bases between. The CDR3 loop spans 13 amino acids. CDR3 loop: CASSSPYNSPLHF. The CDR3 DNA reads TGTGCCAGCAGTTCCCCCTATAATTCACCCCTCCACTTT.

This clonotype was detected only a few times. V is TRBV11-2 and J is TRBJ2-1, with a tentative D call TRBD2 (7 bases). The germline V and J ends were trimmed by 5 bases and 4 bases, with 15 bases remaining between them. This CDR3 spans 15 amino acids. Germline CDR1 and CDR2: SGHAT and FQNNGV. The CDR3 loop is CASSPWRGPYNEQFF. The CDR3 DNA is TGTGCCAGCAGCCCGTGGCGGGGGCCTTACAATGAGCAGTTCTTC. Full variable domain (missing parts from reference TRBV11-2 and TRBJ2-1): EAGVAQSPRYKIIEKRQSVAFWCNPISGHATLYWYQQILGQGPKLLIQFQNNGVVDDSQLPKDRFSAERLKGVDSTLKIQPAKLEDSAVYLCASSPWRGPYNEQFFGPGTRLTVL.

The chain joins TRBV7-2 to TRBJ2-1; weak D call: TRBD2 (6 bases). The CDR3 totals 15 residues. Per germline, CDR1 SGHTA and CDR2 FQGNSA. The V and J ends lost 5 bases and 10 bases respectively, with 21 bases between them. The CDR3 here is CASSPSPGTSSEQFF. The CDR3 DNA follows: TGTGCCAGCAGCCCTAGCCCCGGGACTTCATCCGAGCAGTTCTTC. The entire variable domain, with the rest obtained from reference TRBV7-2 and TRBJ2-1, is as follows: GAGVSQSPSNKVTEKGKDVELRCDPISGHTALYWYRQSLGQGLEFLIYFQGNSAPDKSGLPSDRFSAERTGGSVSTLTIQRTQQEDSAVYLCASSPSPGTSSEQFFGPGTRLTVL.

The chain is built from TRBV15 and TRBJ2-5; no definite D call. There are 15 residues in the CDR3. V lost 6 bases and J lost 1, with 15 bases in between. Germline CDR1 reads LNHNV; CDR2 reads YYDKDF (reference sequence). DNA of the CDR3: TGTGCCACCAGTCAGATCGACGGCTTCCAAGAGACCCAGTACTTC. This codes for CATSQIDGFQETQYF.

In DNA, the CDR3 is TGCAGCGTTGCGAGGACTAGCGGAGACAATGAGCAGTTCTTC. This encodes CSVARTSGDNEQFF. The V call is TRBV29-1, the J call TRBJ2-1, with 10 bases fitting TRBD2. V was clipped by 4 bases and J by 5 bases; unmatched bases: 5. The CDR3 spans 14 residues. The germline CDR1 and CDR2 sequences are SQVTM and ANQGSEA.

The sample holds a few counts of this clonotype. The chain has TRBV7-8 and TRBJ2-5; D is perhaps TRBD1 (5 bases). Germline CDR1 reads SGHVS; CDR2 reads FQNEAQ. The CDR3 sequence is 15 residues long. The ends were cut back, 2 bases at V and 5 bases at J, with 15 bases in the middle. The CDR3 here is CASSLQGRGIETQYF. CDR3 nucleotide sequence: TGTGCCAGCAGCTTACAGGGAAGGGGTATCGAGACCCAGTACTTC.

V and J are TRBV29-1 and TRBJ2-7; 10 nucleotides match TRBD2. The V segment lost 0 bases and the J segment 7 bases; nucleotides outside the gene matches: 15. This CDR3 contains 17 residues. CDR1 is SQVTM, CDR2 ANQGSEA, per germline. The CDR3 nucleotides are TGCAGCGTTGAAGATCCCGATGCTAGCGGGGGCATTCGGGAGCAGTACTTC. This codes for CSVEDPDASGGIREQYF.

The chain recombines TRBV9 with TRBJ2-1; maybe TRBD2 (7 bases). Germline lookup yields CDR1 SGDLS and CDR2 YYNGEE. This CDR3 is 15 amino acids long. V shed 3 bases and J shed 1 base, with 11 bases lying between them. CDR3 protein: CASSEGGGSYNEQFF. CDR3 sequence (DNA): TGTGCCAGCAGCGAGGGGGGGGGTTCCTACAATGAGCAGTTCTTC.

There are a few counts of this clonotype. The chain links TRBV12-3 or TRBV12-4 to TRBJ2-2; D might be TRBD1 or TRBD2, each matching 5 bases. The ends were cut back, 7 bases at V and 4 bases at J, with 16 bases in the middle. This CDR3 is 15 amino acids long. CDR3 loop: CASINVGTGTGELFF. CDR3 coding DNA: TGTGCCAGCATCAACGTAGGGACGGGCACCGGGGAGCTGTTTTTT.

This clonotype turned up a few times. This chain links TRBV27 with TRBJ2-5; no definite D call. Deletions cut 2 bases from V and 5 bases from J, with 9 bases between. From germline, CDR1 is MNHEY and CDR2 SMNVEV (reference sequence). The CDR3 sequence is 13 residues long. The CDR3 protein is CASSLRSSETQYF. CDR3 sequence (DNA): TGTGCCAGCAGTTTACGATCGTCGGAGACCCAGTACTTC.

This clonotype occurred a few times. This sequence joins TRBV5-1 and TRBJ1-1; perhaps TRBD1 as D (5 bases). The V end lost 0 bases, the J end lost 6 bases, and 12 bases lay between the germline ends. The CDR3 totals 14 residues. The germline V gene encodes CDR1 SGHRS and CDR2 YFSETQ. This CDR3 reads CASSLGQGYAEAFF. DNA of the CDR3: TGCGCCAGCAGCTTGGGGCAGGGATACGCTGAAGCTTTCTTT.

The chain is built from TRBV12-5 and TRBJ2-3; TRBD2 might be the D (6 bases). Germline-derived CDR1 and CDR2 are LGHNT and FRNRAP. V shed 3 bases and J shed 0 bases, with 13 bases lying between them. CDR3 length equals 16 residues. The CDR3 DNA reads TGTGCTAGTGGTTTAATCCGGGAGCGTAGCACAGATACGCAGTATTTT. It translates to CASGLIRERSTDTQYF.

The rearrangement joins TRBV4-3 to TRBJ1-3, with 8 bases aligning to TRBD1. V dropped 0 bases and J dropped 7; count of bases not matched to a gene: 5. Per germline, CDR1 LGHNA and CDR2 YSLEER. The CDR3 sequence is 15 residues long. CDR3 protein: CASSQDQGAENTIYF. DNA for the CDR3: TGCGCCAGCAGCCAAGATCAGGGGGCCGAGAACACCATATATTTT.

The V and J genes are TRBV6-1 and TRBJ2-7; 7 bases map to TRBD1. The CDR3 is made up of 15 amino acids. The germline CDR1 and CDR2 sequences are MNHNS and SASEGT. Germline trimming cut 8 bases from V and 0 bases from J; bases unmatched to any gene: 10. CDR3 DNA: TGTGCCAGCTTATCGACAGGGTCCACCTCCTACGAGCAGTACTTC. Translated: CASLSTGSTSYEQYF.

The sample holds many counts of this clonotype. The chain has TRBV28 and TRBJ1-2, with D unclear. In germline, CDR1 is MDHEN, CDR2 SYDVKM. The CDR3 spans 11 residues. The germline V and J ends were trimmed by 3 bases and 7 bases, with 6 bases remaining between them. CDR3: CASSLGFGYTF. The CDR3 bases are TGTGCCAGCAGTTTGGGGTTTGGCTACACCTTC.

This clonotype has just a few counts. This sequence joins TRBV4-2 and TRBJ1-2; D is uncertain. This CDR3 has 13 amino acids. CDR1 is LGHNA and CDR2 is YNFKEQ in the germline V gene. The V gene lost 3 bases and the J gene lost 1 base, with 6 bases spanning the gap. The CDR3 protein is CASSHENNYGYTF. The CDR3 DNA reads TGTGCCAGCAGCCACGAGAATAACTATGGCTACACCTTC.

This clonotype was counted only a few times. The chain uses TRBV28 and TRBJ1-5; possible D gene TRBD1, 6 bases. Germline CDR1 is MDHEN and CDR2 is SYDVKM. The CDR3 totals 16 residues. V was cut by 5 bases and J by 1 base, with 15 bases left in between. CDR3 nucleotides: TGTGCCAGCAGTCTTACAGGGATGGGAAGCAATCAGCCCCAGCATTTT. This sequence encodes CASSLTGMGSNQPQHF.

V and J are TRBV6-1 and TRBJ2-5, with 13 positions matching TRBD2. This CDR3 comprises 17 residues. Per germline, CDR1 MNHNS and CDR2 SASEGT. The ends lost 2 bases at V and 1 base at J; junction bases unmatched: 4. Written as DNA, the CDR3 is TGTGCCAGCAGTGAATACCGGACTAGCGGGGGCCAAGAGACCCAGTACTTC. Translating it yields CASSEYRTSGGQETQYF.

This rearrangement joins TRBV19 to TRBJ1-1; the match to TRBD1 covers 8 bases. The V gene's germline CDR1 is LNHDA and CDR2 SQIVND (reference sequence). V shed 7 bases, J shed 8 bases, and the junction held 12 bases outside the gene matches. There are 14 residues in the CDR3. The CDR3 nucleotides read TGTGCCAGTACCCTAGGGACAGGCCCCAAGGAAGCTTTCTTT. As protein: CASTLGTGPKEAFF.

This clonotype was seen a handful of times. The genes are TRBV7-8 and TRBJ2-1, with a tentative D call TRBD1 (6 bases). In germline, CDR1 is SGHVS, CDR2 FQNEAQ. V was cut by 5 bases and J by 1 base, with 15 bases left in between. The CDR3 is 16 residues long. CDR3 sequence: CASSPARTGSYNEQFF. In nucleotides, the CDR3 is TGTGCCAGCAGCCCCGCTCGAACAGGGTCCTACAATGAGCAGTTCTTC. The whole variable domain, remainder taken from reference TRBV7-8 and TRBJ2-1, is GAGVSQSPRYKVAKRGQDVALRCDPISGHVSLFWYQQALGQGPEFLTYFQNEAQLDKSGLPSDRFFAERPEGSVSTLKIQRTQQEDSAVYLCASSPARTGSYNEQFFGPGTRLTVL.

This clonotype was found a few times. The chain recombines TRBV11-2 with TRBJ1-2; 8 nucleotides match TRBD1. The V gene's germline CDR1 is SGHAT and CDR2 FQNNGV. Trimming at V came to 1 base and at J to 6 bases, leaving 4 bases not matched to a gene. The CDR3 covers 14 residues. The CDR3 region has the DNA TGTGCCAGCAGCTTAGGGGCAGGGGGCAATGGCTACACCTTC. It is translated as CASSLGAGGNGYTF.

This clonotype was seen a handful of times. The J gene is TRBJ2-2, the V gene TRBV6-2 or TRBV6-3; D tentatively reads TRBD1 or TRBD2 (5 bases each). V was cut by 2 bases and J by 0 bases, with 25 bases left in between. Looked up from germline, CDR1 is MNHEY and CDR2 is SVGEGT. The CDR3 runs 21 residues. The CDR3: CASSYVSSGTEDTTNTGELFF. DNA of the CDR3: TGTGCCAGCAGTTACGTGTCCTCCGGGACGGAGGATACTACGAACACCGGGGAGCTGTTTTTT.

The rearrangement uses TRBV5-1 and TRBJ2-2; D call uncertain. V lost 1 base, J lost 1 base, and 8 bases lay in between. CDR1 and CDR2 from the germline V gene are SGHRS and YFSETQ. The CDR3 is 15 residues long. Written as DNA, the CDR3 is TGCGCCAGCAGCTTGAACGGAAGGAACACCGGGGAGCTGTTTTTT. Residues: CASSLNGRNTGELFF.

This clonotype has at least ten counts. The CDR3 region has the DNA TGTGCCAGCAGTTTGTTCGGGGGCGAGGTTGGGTCACCCCTCCACTTT. This translates into CASSLFGGEVGSPLHF. V usage is TRBV12-3 or TRBV12-4 and J usage is TRBJ1-6, with D perhaps matching TRBD1 (6 bases). Trimming shortened V by 3 bases and J by 10 bases, and 19 bases separated the two germline ends. This CDR3 spans 16 amino acids.

The genes are TRBV27 and TRBJ2-5; TRBD1 is a possible D gene (6 bases). This CDR3 region has 15 residues. Germline CDR1 is MNHEY and CDR2 is SMNVEV (reference sequence). Trimming left V 5 bases short and J 6 bases short, with 19 bases between. CDR3 sequence: CASSLLQGGLKTQYF. CDR3 DNA sequence: TGTGCCAGCAGTCTATTACAGGGTGGCTTGAAGACCCAGTACTTC.